The entry below gives a single T cell receptor (beta chain) sequence along with its context. Enrolled during active infection, Seattle patients were then followed longitudinally. Authors' methods: Amplification with reference gene primers provided the estimates of nucleated cell counts. Sequenced by immunoSEQ multiplex PCR; TCRdb stores in-frame clones only, minus some. V and J calls and clone size are those listed in that table; D and trimming were worked out from the DNA. The top ten hold approximately 2.5% of the sample, which has roughly 410,000 clones, about 87% seen once. This specimen belongs to a study of blood T cell repertoires in COVID-19. Whole-study context: The United States, Italy and Spain provided the acute and convalescent COVID-19 samples. PBMCs, B-cell-depleted T cells, or T cells were the source of the cDNA or gDNA that made up the material.

The CDR3 spans 14 residues. Trimming removed 4 bases at V and 6 bases at J, with 12 bases between. The germline gives CDR1 LGHDT, CDR2 YNNKEL (reference sequence). The clonotype originates from a woman aged 60 to 75 with COVID-19, enrolled during active disease. This sequence joins TRBV3-1 (or the pseudogene TRBV3-2) and TRBJ1-4; D gene ambiguous. Sequenced input: peripheral blood. CDR3 in DNA: TGTGCCAGCAGCCTCACGATGACTGATGAAAAACTGTTTTTT. Its translation: CASSLTMTDEKLFF.